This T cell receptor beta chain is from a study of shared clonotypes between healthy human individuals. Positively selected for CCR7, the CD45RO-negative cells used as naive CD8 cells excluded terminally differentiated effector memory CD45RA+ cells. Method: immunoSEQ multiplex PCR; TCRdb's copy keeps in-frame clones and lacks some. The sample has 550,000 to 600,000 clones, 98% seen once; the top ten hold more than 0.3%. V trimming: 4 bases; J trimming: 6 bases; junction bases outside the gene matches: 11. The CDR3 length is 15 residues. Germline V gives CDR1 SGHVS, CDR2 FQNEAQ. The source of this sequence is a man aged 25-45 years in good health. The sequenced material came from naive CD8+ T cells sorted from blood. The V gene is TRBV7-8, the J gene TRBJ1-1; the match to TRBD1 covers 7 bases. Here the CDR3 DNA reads TGTGCCAGCAGCTCCGTAGAGACAGGGTATCCTGAAGCTTTCTTT. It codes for CASSSVETGYPEAFF.